This T cell receptor beta chain was identified in a study of T-cell reconstitution after alpha-beta-depleted transplantation in children. Study-level findings and limits: Expanded clones from the graft, numbering several hundred, reportedly supplied alpha-beta T cells about two months after transplant. Counts and diversity of T cells one year after transplant came mostly from newly produced T cells.

Unique molecular identifiers were built into the TCRbeta library. TCRdb reanalysed the PCR reads using MiXCR and keeps one entry per CDR3 protein. The repertoire consists of around 250,000 distinct CDR3 sequences, with 20% to 30% occurring once and the leading ten covering over 2.5%. On this clonotype itself: As yet, its antigen is unknown.

V lost 5 bases to trimming and J lost 8 bases, with 15 bases between them. Germline V gene data show CDR1 as LNHDA and CDR2 as SQIVND (reference sequence). The CDR3 runs 13 residues. J is TRBJ1-2 and V is TRBV19, with no clear D. This TCR derives from a girl between 2 and 10 years old with Fanconi anemia, due to receive a stem cell transplant. Here the sequenced sample was PBMCs, taken before TCRalphabeta/CD19-depleted stem cell transplant. CDR3 amino acids: CASSRGLTGGYTF. The CDR3 region has the DNA TGTGCCAGTAGTCGGGGTTTGACGGGAGGCTACACCTTC. Filled out from reference TRBV19 and TRBJ1-2, the complete variable domain reads DGGITQSPKYLFRKEGQNVTLSCEQNLNHDAMYWYRQDPGQGLRLIYYSQIVNDFQKGDIAEGYSVSREKKESFPLTVTSAQKNPTAFYLCASSRGLTGGYTFGSGTRLTVV.